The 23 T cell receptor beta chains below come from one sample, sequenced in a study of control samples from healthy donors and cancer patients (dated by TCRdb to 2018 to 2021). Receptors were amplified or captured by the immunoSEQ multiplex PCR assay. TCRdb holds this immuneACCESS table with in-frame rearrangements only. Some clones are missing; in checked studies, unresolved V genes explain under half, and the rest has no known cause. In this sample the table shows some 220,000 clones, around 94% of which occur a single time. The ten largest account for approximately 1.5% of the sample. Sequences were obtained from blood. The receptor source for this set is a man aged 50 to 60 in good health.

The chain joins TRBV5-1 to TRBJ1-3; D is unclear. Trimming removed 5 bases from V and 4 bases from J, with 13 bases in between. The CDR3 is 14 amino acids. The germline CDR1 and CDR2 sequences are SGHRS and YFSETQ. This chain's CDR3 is CASRMEGSGNTIYF. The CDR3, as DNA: TGCGCCAGCAGAATGGAGGGATCCGGAAACACCATATATTTT.

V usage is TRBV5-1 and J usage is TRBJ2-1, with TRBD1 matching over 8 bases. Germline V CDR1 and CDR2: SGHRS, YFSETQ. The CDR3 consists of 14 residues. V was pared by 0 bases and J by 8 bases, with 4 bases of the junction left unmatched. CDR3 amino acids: CASSLADRDHEQFF. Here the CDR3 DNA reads TGCGCCAGCAGCTTGGCGGACAGGGACCATGAGCAGTTCTTC.

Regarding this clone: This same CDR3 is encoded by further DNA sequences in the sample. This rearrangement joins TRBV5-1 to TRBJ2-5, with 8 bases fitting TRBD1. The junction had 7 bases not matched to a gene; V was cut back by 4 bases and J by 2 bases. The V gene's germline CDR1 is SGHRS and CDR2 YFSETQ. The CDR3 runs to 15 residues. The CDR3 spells CASSATGGRQETQYF. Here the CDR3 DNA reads TGCGCCAGCAGCGCAACAGGGGGGCGGCAAGAGACCCAGTACTTC. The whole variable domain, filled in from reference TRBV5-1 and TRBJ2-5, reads KAGVTQTPRYLIKTRGQQVTLSCSPISGHRSVSWYQQTPGQGLQFLFEYFSETQRNKGNFPGRFSGRQFSNSRSEMNVSTLELGDSALYLCASSATGGRQETQYFGPGTRLLVL.

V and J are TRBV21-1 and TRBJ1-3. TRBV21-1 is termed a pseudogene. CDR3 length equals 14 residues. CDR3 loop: CASSKWDRRNTIYF. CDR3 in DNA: TGTGCCAGCAGCAAATGGGACCGCCGGAACACCATATATTTT.

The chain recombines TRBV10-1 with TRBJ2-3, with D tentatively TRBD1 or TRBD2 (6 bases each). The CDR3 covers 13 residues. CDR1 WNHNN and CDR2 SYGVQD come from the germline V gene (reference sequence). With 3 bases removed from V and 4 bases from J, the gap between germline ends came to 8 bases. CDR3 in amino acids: CASSDGGPDTQYF. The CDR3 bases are TGCGCCAGCAGTGACGGGGGCCCAGATACGCAGTATTTT.

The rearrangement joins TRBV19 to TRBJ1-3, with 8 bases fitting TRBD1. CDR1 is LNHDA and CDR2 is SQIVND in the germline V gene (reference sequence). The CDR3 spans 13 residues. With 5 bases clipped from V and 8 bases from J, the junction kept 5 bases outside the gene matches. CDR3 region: CASSPGTGYTIYF. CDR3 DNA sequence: TGTGCCAGTAGTCCAGGGACAGGCTACACCATATATTTT.

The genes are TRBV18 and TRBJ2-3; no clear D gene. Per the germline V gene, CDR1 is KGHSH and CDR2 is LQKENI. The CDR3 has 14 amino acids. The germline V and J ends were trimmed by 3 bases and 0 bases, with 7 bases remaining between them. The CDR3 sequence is CASSPIDSTDTQYF. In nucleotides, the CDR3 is TGTGCCAGCTCACCGATAGACAGCACAGATACGCAGTATTTT.

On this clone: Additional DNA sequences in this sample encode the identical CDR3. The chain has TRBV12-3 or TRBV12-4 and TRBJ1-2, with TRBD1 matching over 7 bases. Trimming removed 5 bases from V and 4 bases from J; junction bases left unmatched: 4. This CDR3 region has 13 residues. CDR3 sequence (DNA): TGTGCCAGCAGTCCCGCAGGGGGCTATGGCTACACCTTC. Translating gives CASSPAGGYGYTF.

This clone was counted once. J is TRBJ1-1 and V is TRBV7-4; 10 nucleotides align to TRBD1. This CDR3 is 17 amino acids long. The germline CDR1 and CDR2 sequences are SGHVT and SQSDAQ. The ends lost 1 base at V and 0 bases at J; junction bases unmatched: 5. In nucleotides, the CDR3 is TGTGCCAGCAGCTTAGTGCCGGGACAGGGGTTGAACACTGAAGCTTTCTTT. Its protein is CASSLVPGQGLNTEAFF.

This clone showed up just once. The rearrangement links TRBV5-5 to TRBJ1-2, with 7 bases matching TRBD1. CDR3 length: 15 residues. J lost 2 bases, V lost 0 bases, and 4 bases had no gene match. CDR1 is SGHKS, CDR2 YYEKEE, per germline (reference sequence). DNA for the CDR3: TGTGCCAGCAGCTTGGCCGGAGGGGGCAACTATGGCTACACCTTC. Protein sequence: CASSLAGGGNYGYTF.

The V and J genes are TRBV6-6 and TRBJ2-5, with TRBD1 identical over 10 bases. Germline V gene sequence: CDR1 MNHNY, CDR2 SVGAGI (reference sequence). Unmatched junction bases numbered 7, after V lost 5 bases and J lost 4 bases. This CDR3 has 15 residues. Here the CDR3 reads CASSQGQGRLETQYF. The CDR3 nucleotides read TGTGCCAGCAGTCAGGGACAGGGGCGGCTAGAGACCCAGTACTTC.

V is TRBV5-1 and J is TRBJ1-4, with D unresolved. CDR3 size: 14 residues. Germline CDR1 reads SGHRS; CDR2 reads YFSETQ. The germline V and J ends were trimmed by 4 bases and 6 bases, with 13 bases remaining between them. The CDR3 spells CASSLEMGYEKLFF. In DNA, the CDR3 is TGCGCCAGCAGCCTTGAAATGGGCTATGAAAAACTGTTTTTT.

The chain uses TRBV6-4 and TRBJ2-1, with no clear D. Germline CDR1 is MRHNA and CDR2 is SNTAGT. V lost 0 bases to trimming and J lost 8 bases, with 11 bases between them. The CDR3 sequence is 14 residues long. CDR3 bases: TGTGCCAGCAGTGACTCGAGTAAATCCCATGAGCAGTTCTTC. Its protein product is CASSDSSKSHEQFF.

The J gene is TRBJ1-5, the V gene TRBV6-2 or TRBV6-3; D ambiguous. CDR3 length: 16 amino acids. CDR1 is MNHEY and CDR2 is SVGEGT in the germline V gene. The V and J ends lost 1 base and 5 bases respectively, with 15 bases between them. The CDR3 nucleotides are TGTGCCAGCAGTTACTACGGGCGAACGGGCGATCAGCCCCAGCATTTT. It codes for CASSYYGRTGDQPQHF.

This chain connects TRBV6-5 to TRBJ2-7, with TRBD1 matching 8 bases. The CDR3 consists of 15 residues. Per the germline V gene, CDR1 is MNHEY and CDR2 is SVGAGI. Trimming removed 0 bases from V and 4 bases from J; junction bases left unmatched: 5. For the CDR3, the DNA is TGTGCCAGCAGTTACTCGAGGACAGGGACTTACGAGCAGTACTTC. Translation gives CASSYSRTGTYEQYF.

In DNA form, the CDR3 reads TGCGCCAGCAGCCAAGTCCCTCTTGAACAGGTGGATACGCAGTATTTT. Translation gives CASSQVPLEQVDTQYF. J is TRBJ2-3 and V is TRBV4-3; D is possibly TRBD1 (5 bases). The germline V gene encodes CDR1 LGHNA and CDR2 YSLEER. This CDR3 has 16 amino acids. Trimming cost V 1 base and J 6 bases, with 17 bases left between them.

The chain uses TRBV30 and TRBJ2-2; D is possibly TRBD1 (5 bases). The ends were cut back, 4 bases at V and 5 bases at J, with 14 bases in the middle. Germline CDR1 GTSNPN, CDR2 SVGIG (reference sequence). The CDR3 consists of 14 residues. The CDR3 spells CAWNMRQITGELFF. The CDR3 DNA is TGTGCCTGGAACATGCGACAGATTACCGGGGAGCTGTTTTTT.

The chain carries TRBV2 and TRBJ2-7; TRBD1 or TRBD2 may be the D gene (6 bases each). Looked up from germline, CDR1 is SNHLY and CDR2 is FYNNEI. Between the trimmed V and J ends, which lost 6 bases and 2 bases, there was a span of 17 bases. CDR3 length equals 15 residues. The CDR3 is CASRPPRGETYEQYV. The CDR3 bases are TGTGCCAGCAGACCACCTAGGGGGGAGACCTACGAGCAGTACGTC.

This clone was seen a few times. The CDR3: CASSQFAGAMNTEAFF. Written as DNA, the CDR3 is TGTGCCAGCAGCCAATTTGCAGGGGCAATGAACACTGAAGCTTTCTTT. The chain combines TRBV3-1 (or the pseudogene TRBV3-2) with TRBJ1-1; a weak D match, TRBD1 (6 bases). V lost 2 bases and J 0 bases, leaving 13 bases between the germline ends. This CDR3 is 16 amino acids long. Germline CDR1 LGHDT, CDR2 YNNKEL (reference sequence).

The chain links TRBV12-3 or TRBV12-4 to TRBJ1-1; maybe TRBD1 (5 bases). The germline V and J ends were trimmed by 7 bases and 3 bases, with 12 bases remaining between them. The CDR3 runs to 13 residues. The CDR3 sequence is CASTARGYTEAFF. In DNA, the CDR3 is TGTGCCAGCACCGCACGGGGCTACACTGAAGCTTTCTTT.

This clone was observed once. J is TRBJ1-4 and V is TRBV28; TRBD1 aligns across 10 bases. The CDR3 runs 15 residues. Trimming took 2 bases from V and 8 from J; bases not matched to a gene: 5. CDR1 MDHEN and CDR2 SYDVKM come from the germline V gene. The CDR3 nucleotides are TGTGCCAGCAGTTTAAAAGGACAGGGGGAGGAAAAACTGTTTTTT. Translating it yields CASSLKGQGEEKLFF.

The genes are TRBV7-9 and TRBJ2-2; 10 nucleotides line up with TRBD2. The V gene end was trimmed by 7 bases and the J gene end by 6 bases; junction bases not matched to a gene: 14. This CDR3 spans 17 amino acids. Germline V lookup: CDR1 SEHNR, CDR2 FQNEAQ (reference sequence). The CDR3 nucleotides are TGTGCCAGCACCTCTACCTTAGCGGGGGGCACCCCCGGGGAGCTGTTTTTT. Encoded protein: CASTSTLAGGTPGELFF.

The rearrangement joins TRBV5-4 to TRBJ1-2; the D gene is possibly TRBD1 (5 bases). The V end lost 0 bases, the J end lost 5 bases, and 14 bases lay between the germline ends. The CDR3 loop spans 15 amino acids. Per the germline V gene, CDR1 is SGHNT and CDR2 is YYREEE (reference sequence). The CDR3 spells CASSLERSGGYGYTF. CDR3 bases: TGTGCCAGCAGCTTGGAGCGTTCGGGGGGGTATGGCTACACCTTC. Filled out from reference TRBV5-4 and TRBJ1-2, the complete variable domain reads ETGVTQSPTHLIKTRGQQVTLRCSSQSGHNTVSWYQQALGQGPQFIFQYYREEENGRGNFPPRFSGLQFPNYSSELNVNALELDDSALYLCASSLERSGGYGYTFGSGTRLTVV.